The next 3 T cell receptor beta chains were all read from a single sample in a study of cytomegalovirus exposure and HLA in healthy donors. The PCR ran on 60 Vbeta and 13 Jbeta primers. TCRdb's table, derived via immunoSEQ multiplex PCR, lists solely in-frame clones and lacks some. The profile covers around 90,000 clones, with approximately 64% appearing a single time and around a fifth taken by the ten largest. The sample comprised PBMCs. These receptors came from a woman between 50 and 59 years old in good health and CMV-seropositive.

Note on this clone: Other DNA variants within this sample encode the same CDR3. The rearrangement uses TRBV5-1 and TRBJ2-4; maybe TRBD2 (5 bases). Germline V lookup: CDR1 SGHRS, CDR2 YFSETQ. This CDR3 region has 15 residues. Trimming pared 0 bases from V and 0 bases from J, leaving 7 bases between. The CDR3 protein is CASSLGGLAKNIQYF. For the CDR3, the DNA is TGCGCCAGCAGCTTGGGCGGACTAGCCAAAAACATTCAGTACTTC. Filled out from reference TRBV5-1 and TRBJ2-4, the complete variable domain reads KAGVTQTPRYLIKTRGQQVTLSCSPISGHRSVSWYQQTPGQGLQFLFEYFSETQRNKGNFPGRFSGRQFSNSRSEMNVSTLELGDSALYLCASSLGGLAKNIQYFGAGTRLSVL.

This rearrangement joins TRBV27 to TRBJ2-7; possible D gene TRBD1, 6 bases. V was trimmed by 0 bases and J by 2 bases, leaving 8 bases between them. The CDR3 totals 14 residues. Germline CDR1 reads MNHEY; CDR2 reads SMNVEV (reference sequence). The CDR3 nucleotides are TGTGCCAGCAGTTTATCGGGACACCCCTACGAGCAGTACTTC. Translating it yields CASSLSGHPYEQYF.

The rearrangement joins TRBV5-1 to TRBJ1-5; tentative D call: TRBD1 (5 bases). There are 15 residues in the CDR3. Germline V lookup: CDR1 SGHRS, CDR2 YFSETQ. Trimming removed 7 bases from V and 1 base from J, with 15 bases in between. In DNA form, the CDR3 reads TGCGCCAGCGTCCCCCGGGGGGAGAGCAATCAGCCCCAGCATTTT. Encoded protein: CASVPRGESNQPQHF.